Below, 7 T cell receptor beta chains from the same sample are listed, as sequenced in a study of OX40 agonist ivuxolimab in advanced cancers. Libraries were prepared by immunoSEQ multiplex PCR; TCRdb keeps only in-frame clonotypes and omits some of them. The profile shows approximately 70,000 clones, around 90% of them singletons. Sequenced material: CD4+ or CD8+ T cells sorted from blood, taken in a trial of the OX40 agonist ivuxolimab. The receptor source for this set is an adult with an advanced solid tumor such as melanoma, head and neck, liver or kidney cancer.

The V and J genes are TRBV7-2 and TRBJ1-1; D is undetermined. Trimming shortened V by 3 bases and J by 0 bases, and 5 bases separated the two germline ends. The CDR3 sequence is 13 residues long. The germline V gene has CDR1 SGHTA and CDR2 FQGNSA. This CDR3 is CASSLGMNTEAFF. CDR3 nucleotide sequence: TGTGCCAGCAGCTTGGGAATGAACACTGAAGCTTTCTTT.

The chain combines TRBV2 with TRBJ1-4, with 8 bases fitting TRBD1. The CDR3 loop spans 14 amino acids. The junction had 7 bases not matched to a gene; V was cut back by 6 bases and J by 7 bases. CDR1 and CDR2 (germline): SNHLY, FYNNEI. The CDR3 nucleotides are TGTGCCAGCAGATTAACAGGGGGGGGTGAAAAACTGTTTTTT. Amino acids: CASRLTGGGEKLFF. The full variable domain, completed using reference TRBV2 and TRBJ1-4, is EPEVTQTPSHQVTQMGQEVILRCVPISNHLYFYWYRQILGQKVEFLVSFYNNEISEKSEIFDDQFSVERPDGSNFTLKIRSTKLEDSAMYFCASRLTGGGEKLFFGSGTQLSVL.

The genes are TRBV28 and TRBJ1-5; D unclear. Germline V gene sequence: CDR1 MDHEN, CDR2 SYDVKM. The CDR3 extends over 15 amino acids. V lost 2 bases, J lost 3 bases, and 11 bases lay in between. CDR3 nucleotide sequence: TGTGCCAGCAGTTTAGTAGGCGTGTCCAATCAGCCCCAGCATTTT. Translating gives CASSLVGVSNQPQHF.

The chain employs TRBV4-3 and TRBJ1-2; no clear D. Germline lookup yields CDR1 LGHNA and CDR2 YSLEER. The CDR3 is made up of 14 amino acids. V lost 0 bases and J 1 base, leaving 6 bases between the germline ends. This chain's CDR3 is CASSQDLNNYGYTF. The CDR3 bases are TGCGCCAGCAGCCAAGATCTGAATAACTATGGCTACACCTTC.

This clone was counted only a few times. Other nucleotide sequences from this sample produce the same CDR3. CDR3 bases: TGCGCCAGCAGCTTGGAGGGGGATGAGCAGTTCTTC. Its translation is CASSLEGDEQFF. This chain links TRBV5-1 with TRBJ2-1, with TRBD1 as a possible D gene (6 bases). The CDR3 runs to 12 residues. Germline V gene lookup returns CDR1 SGHRS and CDR2 YFSETQ. Between the trimmed V and J ends, which lost 0 bases and 8 bases, there was a span of 6 bases.

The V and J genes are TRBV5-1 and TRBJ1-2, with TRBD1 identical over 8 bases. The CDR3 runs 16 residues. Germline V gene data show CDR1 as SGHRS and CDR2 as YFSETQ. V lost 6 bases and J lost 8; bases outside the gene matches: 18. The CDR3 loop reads CASTPPGTGTGGGYTF. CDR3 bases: TGCGCCAGCACCCCCCCGGGTACCGGGACAGGAGGAGGCTACACCTTC.

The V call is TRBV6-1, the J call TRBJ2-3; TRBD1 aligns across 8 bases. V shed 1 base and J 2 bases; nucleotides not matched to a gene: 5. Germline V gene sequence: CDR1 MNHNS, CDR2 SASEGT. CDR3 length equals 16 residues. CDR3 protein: CASSEGSGGYTDTQYF. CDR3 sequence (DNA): TGTGCCAGCAGTGAAGGGTCAGGGGGCTACACAGATACGCAGTATTTT.